This T cell receptor (beta chain) was captured by sequencing in a study of blood T cell repertoires in COVID-19. Across the whole study: Collection of acute and convalescent COVID-19 samples took place in the United States, Italy and Spain. PBMCs, B-cell-depleted T cells, or T cells were the source of the cDNA or gDNA that made up the material.

Libraries were prepared by immunoSEQ multiplex PCR; TCRdb keeps only in-frame clonotypes and omits some of them. The sample shows about 160,000 clones, under 90% of them seen only once. The cohort comprised adults aged roughly 18 to 90 years residing in around 25 US areas. All recovered Cohort 3 donors got two negative PCRs, got clearance, or saw symptom resolution. The CDR3 sequence is 14 residues long. The ends lost 6 bases at V and 6 bases at J; junction bases unmatched: 4. The sequence was collected from a man in his fifties who had recovered from COVID-19. Sample: PBMCs or T cells enriched from blood (not recorded which). The V and J genes are TRBV23-1 and TRBJ1-4, with 10 nucleotides matching TRBD1. TRBV23-1 is treated as an ORF (open reading frame) with a function not yet certain. CDR3 loop: CASSAGTGDEKLFF. The CDR3 DNA follows: TGCGCCAGCAGCGCCGGGACAGGGGATGAAAAACTGTTTTTT.